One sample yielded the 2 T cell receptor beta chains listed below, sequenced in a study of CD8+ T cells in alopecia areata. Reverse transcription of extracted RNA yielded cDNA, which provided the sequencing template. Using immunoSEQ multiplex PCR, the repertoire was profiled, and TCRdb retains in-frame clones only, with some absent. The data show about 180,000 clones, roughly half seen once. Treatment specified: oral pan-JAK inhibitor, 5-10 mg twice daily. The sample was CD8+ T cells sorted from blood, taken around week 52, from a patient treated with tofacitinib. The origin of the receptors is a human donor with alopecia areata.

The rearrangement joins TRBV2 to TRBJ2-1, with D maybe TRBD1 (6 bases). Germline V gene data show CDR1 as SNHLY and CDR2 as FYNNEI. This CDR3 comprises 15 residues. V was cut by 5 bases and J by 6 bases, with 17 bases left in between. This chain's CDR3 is CASSRETGQGNEQFF. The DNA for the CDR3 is TGTGCCAGCAGTAGGGAGACAGGTCAGGGCAATGAGCAGTTCTTC.

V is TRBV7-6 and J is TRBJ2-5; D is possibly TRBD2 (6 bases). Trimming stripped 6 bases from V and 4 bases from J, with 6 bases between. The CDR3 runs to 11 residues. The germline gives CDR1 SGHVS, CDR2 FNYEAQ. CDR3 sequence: CASREGETQYF. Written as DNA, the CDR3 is TGTGCCAGCAGGGAGGGAGAGACCCAGTACTTC.